The clone carrying this T cell receptor beta chain was seen only once. Sequenced by immunoSEQ multiplex PCR; TCRdb stores in-frame clones only, minus some. The top ten clones hold around 0.92% of a sample with approximately 68,000 clones, 80% to 90% of them seen once. This sample was included in a study of OX40 agonist ivuxolimab in advanced cancers. The CDR3 sequence is 14 residues long. Looked up from germline, CDR1 is SGHNT and CDR2 is YENEEA. V lost 11 bases, J lost 2 bases, and 16 bases lay in between. The input for sequencing was CD4+ or CD8+ T cells sorted from blood, taken in a trial of the OX40 agonist ivuxolimab. This chain joins TRBV11-3 and TRBJ1-5; no clear D gene. The TCR originated in an adult with an advanced solid tumor such as melanoma, head and neck, liver or kidney cancer. The CDR3 reads CAGKRPGGNQPQHF. In nucleotides, the CDR3 is TGTGCCGGAAAGAGACCGGGCGGCAATCAGCCCCAGCATTTT.